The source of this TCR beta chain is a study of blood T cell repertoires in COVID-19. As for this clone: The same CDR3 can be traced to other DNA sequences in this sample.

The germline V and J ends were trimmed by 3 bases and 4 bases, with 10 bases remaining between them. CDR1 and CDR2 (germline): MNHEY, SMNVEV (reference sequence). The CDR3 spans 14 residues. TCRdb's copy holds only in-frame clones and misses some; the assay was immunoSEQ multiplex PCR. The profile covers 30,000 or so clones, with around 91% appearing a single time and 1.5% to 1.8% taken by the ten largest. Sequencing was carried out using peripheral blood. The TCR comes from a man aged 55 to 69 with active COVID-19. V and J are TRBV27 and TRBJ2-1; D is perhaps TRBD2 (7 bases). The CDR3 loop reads CASSLRGPYNEQFF. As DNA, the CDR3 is TGTGCCAGCAGTTTGCGGGGGCCTTACAATGAGCAGTTCTTC.